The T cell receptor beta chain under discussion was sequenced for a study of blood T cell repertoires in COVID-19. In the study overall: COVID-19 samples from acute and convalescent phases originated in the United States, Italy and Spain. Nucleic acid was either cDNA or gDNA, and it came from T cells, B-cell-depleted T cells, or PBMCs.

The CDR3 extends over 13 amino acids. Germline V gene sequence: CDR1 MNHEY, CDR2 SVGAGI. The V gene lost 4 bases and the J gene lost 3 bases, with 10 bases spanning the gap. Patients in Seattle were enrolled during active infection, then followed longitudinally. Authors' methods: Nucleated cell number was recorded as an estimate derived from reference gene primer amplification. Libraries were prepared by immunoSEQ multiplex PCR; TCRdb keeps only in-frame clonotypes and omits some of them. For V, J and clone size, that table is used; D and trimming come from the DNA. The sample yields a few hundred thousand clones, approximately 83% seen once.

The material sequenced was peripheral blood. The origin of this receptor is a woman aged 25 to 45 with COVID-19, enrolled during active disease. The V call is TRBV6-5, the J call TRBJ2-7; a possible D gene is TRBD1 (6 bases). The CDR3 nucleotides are TGTGCCAGCAGTTCTGGCAGGGGCTACGAGCAGTACTTC. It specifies CASSSGRGYEQYF.